This T cell receptor (beta chain) came from a study of blood T cell repertoires in COVID-19. Study as a whole: The samples span acute and convalescent COVID-19 from the United States, Italy and Spain.

Authors' data handling: Reference gene primer amplification yielded estimated nucleated cell counts. Clones were sequenced by immunoSEQ multiplex PCR, and TCRdb holds only the in-frame ones, with some missing. V and J calls and clone size follow that table, whereas D and trimming were derived from the DNA. This table holds 160,000 or so clones, under 90% found once. J gave up 4 bases and V 4 bases, and 4 bases lay outside the gene matches. This CDR3 contains 13 residues. Germline V CDR1 and CDR2: SQVTM, ANQGSEA. This clone came up a few times. Recovered Cohort 3 donors showed two negative PCRs, clearance, or symptom resolution.

The V call is TRBV29-1, the J call TRBJ2-1, with 7 bases matching TRBD2. The source material was PBMCs or T cells enriched from blood (not recorded which). This TCR came from a man aged 60 to 75 who had recovered from COVID-19. The CDR3 loop reads CSVGELAYNEQFF. The CDR3 bases are TGCAGCGTTGGAGAACTAGCGTACAATGAGCAGTTCTTC.